This is a list of T cell receptor beta chains from one sample in a study of shared clonotypes between healthy human individuals. Sequenced by immunoSEQ multiplex PCR; TCRdb stores in-frame clones only, minus some. The sample shows some 2.1 million clones, about 95% of them seen only once. Specimen: naive CD8+ T cells sorted from blood. The receptors here all came from a man aged 18 to 30 in good health. Each CDR3 is given with its conserved first and last residue. A D gene is named only where the DNA matches it firmly. Rows may omit the clone size; those that give it use once, few, many or a size class.

J: TRBJ2-7; V: TRBV11-2; size: .; D: .; DNA: TGTGCCAGCAGCTTAGCTTACGGACAGCACTACGAGCAGTACTTC; CDR3: CASSLAYGQHYEQYF
J: TRBJ1-2; V: TRBV6-6; size: once; D: .; DNA: TGTGCCAGCAGTTCTAAACGAACCGATGGCTACACCTTC; CDR3: CASSSKRTDGYTF
J: TRBJ2-7; V: TRBV6-1; size: .; D: .; DNA: TGTGCCAGCAGTGGGGAGACCGGTCGAGGCTGGCTCTACGAGCAGTACTTC; CDR3: CASSGETGRGWLYEQYF
J: TRBJ2-7; V: TRBV5-8; size: .; D: .; DNA: TGTGCCAGCAGCGCCCGGGACGGCTCCTACGAGCAGTACTTC; CDR3: CASSARDGSYEQYF
J: TRBJ2-5; V: TRBV4-3; size: .; D: .; DNA: TGCGCCAGCAGCCAAGTAGGCGAGGGAGAGGGGACCCAGTACTTC; CDR3: CASSQVGEGEGTQYF
J: TRBJ1-2; V: TRBV5-6; size: .; D: .; DNA: TGTGCCAGCAGCCCCACCGGGGACCCAGCTAACTATGGCTACACCTTC; CDR3: CASSPTGDPANYGYTF
J: TRBJ2-7; V: TRBV15; size: .; D: .; DNA: TGTGCCACCAGCGCAGGCAGCTCCTACGAGCAGTACTTC; CDR3: CATSAGSSYEQYF
J: TRBJ1-2; V: TRBV6-5; size: .; D: .; DNA: TGTGCCAGCAGTGAGGGGGGTCTTGACTATGGCTACACCTTC; CDR3: CASSEGGLDYGYTF
J: TRBJ2-1; V: TRBV6-6; size: .; D: TRBD1; DNA: TGTGCCAGCCAGCAGGGGGCCTCCTACAATGAGCAGTTCTTC; CDR3: CASQQGASYNEQFF
J: TRBJ2-1; V: TRBV30; size: .; D: .; DNA: TGTGCCTGGAGTGGAGTGGCGGGACCGTACAATGAGCAGTTCTTC; CDR3: CAWSGVAGPYNEQFF
J: TRBJ2-1; V: TRBV4-3; size: .; D: .; DNA: TGCGCCAGCAGCCAAGATAGCGGACCCCCCTACAATGAGCAGTTCTTC; CDR3: CASSQDSGPPYNEQFF
J: TRBJ2-1; V: TRBV27; size: .; D: .; DNA: TGTGCCAGCACCCTTAGGGGGGGAGGCAATGAGCAGTTCTTC; CDR3: CASTLRGGGNEQFF
J: TRBJ1-3; V: TRBV2; size: once; D: .; DNA: TGTGCCAGCAGTGAAGATGGGTTCACTGGAAACACCATATATTTT; CDR3: CASSEDGFTGNTIYF
J: TRBJ2-7; V: TRBV30; size: once; D: .; DNA: TGTGCCTGCTTTGGACAGAGCTCCTACGAGCAGTACTTC; CDR3: CACFGQSSYEQYF
J: TRBJ2-1; V: TRBV27; size: .; D: .; DNA: TGTGCCAGCAGACTAGGGGGGTGGGGTGAGCAGTTCTTC; CDR3: CASRLGGWGEQFF
J: TRBJ1-6; V: TRBV7-9; size: .; D: .; DNA: TGTGCCAGCCGGCGGACGGGGAATTCACCCCTCCACTTT; CDR3: CASRRTGNSPLHF
J: TRBJ2-7; V: TRBV2; size: .; D: .; DNA: TGTGCCAGCAGTGAACTGACTAGTATGGACTACGAGCAGTACTTC; CDR3: CASSELTSMDYEQYF
J: TRBJ1-1; V: TRBV4-1; size: .; D: .; DNA: TGCGCCAGCAGCCAGGCTGGGACGGTGAGATTCGACACTGAAGCTTTCTTT; CDR3: CASSQAGTVRFDTEAFF
J: TRBJ1-1; V: TRBV4-3; size: once; D: .; DNA: TGCGCCAGCAGCCAAGATCTGCCGGGACAAGGCACTGAAGCTTTCTTT; CDR3: CASSQDLPGQGTEAFF
J: TRBJ1-6; V: TRBV4-1; size: .; D: .; DNA: TGCGCCAGCAGCCAGGGCGGGACTGAAAATTCACCCCTCCACTTT; CDR3: CASSQGGTENSPLHF
J: TRBJ1-5; V: TRBV5-1; size: once; D: .; DNA: TGCGCCAGCAGTACGGACGATAGCAATCAGCCCCAGCATTTT; CDR3: CASSTDDSNQPQHF
J: TRBJ2-2; V: TRBV27; size: .; D: TRBD2; DNA: TGTGCCAGCAGTTTACTTGCTAGCGGGAGGGGGACCGGGGAGCTGTTTTTT; CDR3: CASSLLASGRGTGELFF
J: TRBJ1-3; V: TRBV7-6; size: .; D: .; DNA: TGTGCCAGCAGCCCCGGCACCCGGATCGACACCATATATTTT; CDR3: CASSPGTRIDTIYF
J: TRBJ2-5; V: TRBV6-6; size: .; D: TRBD2; DNA: TGTGCCAGCACCCCTGGGGGGGAAGAGACCCAGTACTTC; CDR3: CASTPGGEETQYF
J: TRBJ2-7; V: TRBV4-2; size: .; D: .; DNA: TGTGCCGTACTTTTGAGACGCCAGTACTTC; CDR3: CAVLLRRQYF
J: TRBJ2-7; V: TRBV19; size: .; D: TRBD1; DNA: TGTGCCAGTGGCCCGACAGGGGCCAGCTACGAGCAGTACTTC; CDR3: CASGPTGASYEQYF
J: TRBJ2-7; V: TRBV5-1; size: .; D: .; DNA: TGCGCCAGCAGCTTGGTGGGCGGGGAGCAGTACTTC; CDR3: CASSLVGGEQYF
J: TRBJ1-1; V: TRBV19; size: .; D: .; DNA: TGTGCCAGTACGAAAGCCGCTTTGAACACTGAAGCTTTCTTT; CDR3: CASTKAALNTEAFF
J: TRBJ2-7; V: TRBV30; size: .; D: .; DNA: TGTGCCTCGCACCTTTGGGGTGGGGACGAGCAGTACTTC; CDR3: CASHLWGGDEQYF
J: TRBJ2-1; V: TRBV14; size: .; D: TRBD1; DNA: TGTGCCAGCAGCCCCCGTCCTCCGGGACAGGGTACGAATGAGCAGTTCTTC; CDR3: CASSPRPPGQGTNEQFF
J: TRBJ2-1; V: TRBV27; size: .; D: TRBD2; DNA: TGTGCCAGCAGTTATACTAGCGGAATCTCCTACAATGAGCAGTTCTTC; CDR3: CASSYTSGISYNEQFF
J: TRBJ1-6; V: TRBV10-3; size: .; D: .; DNA: TGTGCCATCAGTGAGTCGACGGGGGTGGATAATTCACCCCTCCACTTT; CDR3: CAISESTGVDNSPLHF
J: TRBJ2-1; V: TRBV7-6; size: .; D: TRBD2; DNA: TGTGCCAGCAGCGTCAAGACTAGCGGGAGGTACAATGAGCAGTTCTTC; CDR3: CASSVKTSGRYNEQFF
J: TRBJ1-5; V: TRBV28; size: once; D: .; DNA: TGTGCCAGCAGTTTATCCGCCAATCAGCCCCAGCATTTT; CDR3: CASSLSANQPQHF
J: TRBJ1-6; V: TRBV5-4; size: .; D: .; DNA: TGTGCCAGCAGCTTTTGGACAGTTCCAAGCTCCTATAATTCACCCCTCCACTTT; CDR3: CASSFWTVPSSYNSPLHF
J: TRBJ1-2; V: TRBV5-4; size: .; D: .; DNA: TGTGCCAGCAGCCCCTCGCCGGGGCTCAACTATGGCTACACCTTC; CDR3: CASSPSPGLNYGYTF
J: TRBJ1-4; V: TRBV14; size: .; D: TRBD1; DNA: TGTGCCAGCAGCCAAGATCGTACAGGGGGATACGAAAAACTGTTTTTT; CDR3: CASSQDRTGGYEKLFF
J: TRBJ2-1; V: TRBV6-5; size: .; D: .; DNA: TGTGCCAGCGGCCACGTTGCAGGAAATGAGCAGTTCTTC; CDR3: CASGHVAGNEQFF
J: TRBJ2-7; V: TRBV20-1; size: once; D: .; DNA: TGCAGCGCCGGAGACTACGAGCAGTACTTC; CDR3: CSAGDYEQYF
J: TRBJ2-7; V: TRBV6-6; size: .; D: .; DNA: TGTGCCAGCACTGTGGGTCTCGAGCAGTACTTC; CDR3: CASTVGLEQYF
J: TRBJ2-7; V: TRBV30; size: .; D: TRBD1; DNA: TGTGCCTGGAGTGTACACAGGGGGTTCTCCTACGAGCAGTACTTC; CDR3: CAWSVHRGFSYEQYF
J: TRBJ2-2; V: TRBV5-1; size: once; D: .; DNA: TGCGCCAGCAGCTTGGTGGAGGTCCCTTCGGGGGAGCTGTTTTTT; CDR3: CASSLVEVPSGELFF
J: TRBJ1-2; V: TRBV25-1; size: .; D: .; DNA: TGTGCCAGCAGTGACCGGACAGCCTATGGCTACACCTTC; CDR3: CASSDRTAYGYTF
J: TRBJ2-7; V: TRBV5-6; size: .; D: .; DNA: TGTGCCAGCAGCTCACAGGGTTACGAGCAGTACTTC; CDR3: CASSSQGYEQYF
J: TRBJ2-3; V: TRBV7-9; size: .; D: TRBD1; DNA: TGTGCCAGCAGCTCGAACCGGGACAGGGGCCCAGATACGCAGTATTTT; CDR3: CASSSNRDRGPDTQYF
J: TRBJ1-4; V: TRBV14; size: .; D: .; DNA: TGTGCCAGCAGCCAAGAGGATGAAAAACTGTTTTTT; CDR3: CASSQEDEKLFF
J: TRBJ2-5; V: TRBV7-8; size: .; D: .; DNA: TGTGCCAGCGGAGGAGGGAGTTACCAGTACTTC; CDR3: CASGGGSYQYF
J: TRBJ2-7; V: TRBV23-1; size: .; D: TRBD1; DNA: TGCGCCAGCAGTCAATCGTCCCCGGACAGGCCAGTATGCGAGCAGTACTTC; CDR3: CASSQSSPDRPVCEQYF
J: TRBJ1-6; V: TRBV27; size: .; D: .; DNA: TGTGCCAGCAGATTACAGGGCAGCCATTCACCCCTCCACTTT; CDR3: CASRLQGSHSPLHF
J: TRBJ2-7; V: TRBV7-6; size: .; D: .; DNA: TGTGCCAGCAGCTTAGCCGGGCGGTCGTACGAGCAGTACTTC; CDR3: CASSLAGRSYEQYF
J: TRBJ2-1; V: TRBV13; size: .; D: .; DNA: TGTGCCAGCAGTTTTGACAATGAGCAGTTCTTC; CDR3: CASSFDNEQFF
J: TRBJ1-4; V: TRBV7-8; size: .; D: .; DNA: TGTGCCAGCAGCTTAGGAAAAGCGGAAGCTAATGAAAAACTGTTTTTT; CDR3: CASSLGKAEANEKLFF
J: TRBJ1-6; V: TRBV4-3; size: .; D: .; DNA: TGCGCCAGCAGCCGGATAGCCGGCGGTAATTCACCCCTCCACTTT; CDR3: CASSRIAGGNSPLHF
J: TRBJ2-5; V: TRBV9; size: .; D: TRBD2; DNA: TGTGCCAGCAGCGTAGAGGGACTAGCCGTAGAGACCCAGTACTTC; CDR3: CASSVEGLAVETQYF
J: TRBJ1-4; V: TRBV4-3; size: .; D: TRBD1; DNA: TGCGCCAGCAGAGGACAGGATGATGAAAAACTGTTTTTT; CDR3: CASRGQDDEKLFF
J: TRBJ2-1; V: TRBV5-6; size: .; D: .; DNA: TGTGCCAGCAGCTTGGGGGCGGCATGGAATGAGCAGTTCTTC; CDR3: CASSLGAAWNEQFF
J: TRBJ2-3; V: TRBV28; size: .; D: .; DNA: TGTGCCAGCAGTTTAAGGGGTACAGATACGCAGTATTTT; CDR3: CASSLRGTDTQYF
J: TRBJ2-7; V: TRBV28; size: once; D: TRBD2; DNA: TGTGCCAGCAGTCCCGTGGGACTAGCGGGGGCTCTGAGCTCCTACGAGCAGTACTTC; CDR3: CASSPVGLAGALSSYEQYF
J: TRBJ2-7; V: TRBV4-2; size: .; D: TRBD2; DNA: TGTGCCAGCAGCCAAGGCCCAGCGGGGGACCCCTACGAGCAGTACTTC; CDR3: CASSQGPAGDPYEQYF
J: TRBJ1-2; V: TRBV4-1; size: .; D: .; DNA: TGCGCCAGCAGCCAAGATTCCCGATGGGGTGGCTACACCTTC; CDR3: CASSQDSRWGGYTF